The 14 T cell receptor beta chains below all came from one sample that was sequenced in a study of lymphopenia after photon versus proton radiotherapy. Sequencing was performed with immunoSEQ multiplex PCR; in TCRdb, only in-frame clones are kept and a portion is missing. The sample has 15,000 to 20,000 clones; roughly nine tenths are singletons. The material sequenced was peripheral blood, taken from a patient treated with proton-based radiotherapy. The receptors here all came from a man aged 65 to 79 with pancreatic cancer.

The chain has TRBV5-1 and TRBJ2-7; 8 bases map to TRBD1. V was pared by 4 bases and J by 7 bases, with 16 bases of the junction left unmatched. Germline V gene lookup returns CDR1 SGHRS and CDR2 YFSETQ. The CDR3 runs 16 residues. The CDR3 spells CASSRDGTGLSGEQYF. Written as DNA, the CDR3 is TGCGCCAGCAGCCGTGACGGGACAGGACTTAGTGGGGAGCAGTACTTC.

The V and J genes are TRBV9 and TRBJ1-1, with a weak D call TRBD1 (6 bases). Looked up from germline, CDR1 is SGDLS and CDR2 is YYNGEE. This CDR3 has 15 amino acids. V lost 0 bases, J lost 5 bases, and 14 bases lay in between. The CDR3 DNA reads TGTGCCAGCAGCGTAGGGACAGCTTTAAGTACTGAAGCTTTCTTT. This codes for CASSVGTALSTEAFF.

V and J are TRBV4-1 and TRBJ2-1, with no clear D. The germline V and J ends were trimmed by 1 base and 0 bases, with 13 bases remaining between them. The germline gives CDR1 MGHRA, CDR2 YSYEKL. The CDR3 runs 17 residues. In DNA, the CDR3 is TGCGCCAGCAGCCAAGTTGACTTAGGTCTCTCCTACAATGAGCAGTTCTTC. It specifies CASSQVDLGLSYNEQFF.

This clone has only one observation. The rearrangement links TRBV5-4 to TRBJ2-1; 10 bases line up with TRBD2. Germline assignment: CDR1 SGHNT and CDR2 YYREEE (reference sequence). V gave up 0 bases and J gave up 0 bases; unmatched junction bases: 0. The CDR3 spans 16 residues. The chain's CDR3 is CASSLASGSSYNEQFF. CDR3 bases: TGTGCCAGCAGCTTGGCTAGCGGGAGCTCCTACAATGAGCAGTTCTTC.

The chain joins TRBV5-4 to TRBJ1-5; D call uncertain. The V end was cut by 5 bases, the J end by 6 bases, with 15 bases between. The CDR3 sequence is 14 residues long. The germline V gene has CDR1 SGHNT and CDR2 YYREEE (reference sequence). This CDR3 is CASRGSGKGQPQHF. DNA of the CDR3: TGTGCCAGCAGGGGGTCGGGAAAGGGTCAGCCCCAGCATTTT.

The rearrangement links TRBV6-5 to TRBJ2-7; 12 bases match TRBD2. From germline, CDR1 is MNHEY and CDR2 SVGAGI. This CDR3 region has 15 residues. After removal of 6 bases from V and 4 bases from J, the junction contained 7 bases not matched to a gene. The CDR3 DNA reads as TGTGCCAGCAGCTCCAGACTAGCGGGGGATTACGAGCAGTACTTC. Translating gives CASSSRLAGDYEQYF.

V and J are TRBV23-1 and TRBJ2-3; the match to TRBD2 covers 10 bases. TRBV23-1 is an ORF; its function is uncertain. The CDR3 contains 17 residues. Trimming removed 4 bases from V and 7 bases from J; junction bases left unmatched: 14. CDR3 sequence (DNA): TGCGCCAGCAGTCCTACTCGGGCTAGCGGGGGCGGGAATACGCAGTATTTT. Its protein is CASSPTRASGGGNTQYF.

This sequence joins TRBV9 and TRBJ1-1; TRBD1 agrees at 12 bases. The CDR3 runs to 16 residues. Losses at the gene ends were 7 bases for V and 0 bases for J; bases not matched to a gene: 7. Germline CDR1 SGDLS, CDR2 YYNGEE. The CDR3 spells CASHPGQGALNTEAFF. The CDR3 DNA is TGTGCCAGCCACCCGGGACAGGGGGCCCTGAACACTGAAGCTTTCTTT.

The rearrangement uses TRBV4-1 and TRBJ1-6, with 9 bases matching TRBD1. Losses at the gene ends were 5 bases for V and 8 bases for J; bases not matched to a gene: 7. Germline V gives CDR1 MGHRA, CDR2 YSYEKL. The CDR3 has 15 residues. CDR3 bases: TGCGCCAGCAGCGCCATACAGGGGGCTGATTCACCCCTCCACTTT. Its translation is CASSAIQGADSPLHF.

The CDR3 sequence is CASSLVGWDLEETQYF. CDR3 DNA: TGTGCCAGCAGCTTAGTGGGATGGGACCTTGAGGAGACCCAGTACTTC. The chain combines TRBV11-3 with TRBJ2-5; D possibly uses TRBD1 or TRBD2 (5 bases each). Germline V gives CDR1 SGHNT, CDR2 YENEEA. The CDR3 has 16 residues. Trimming removed 1 base from V and 5 bases from J, with 17 bases in between.

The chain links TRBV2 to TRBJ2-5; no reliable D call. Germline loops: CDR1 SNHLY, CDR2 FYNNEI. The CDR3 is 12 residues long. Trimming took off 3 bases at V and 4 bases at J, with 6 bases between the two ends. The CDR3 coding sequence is TGTGCCAGCAGTGACTTCGCAGAGACCCAGTACTTC. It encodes CASSDFAETQYF. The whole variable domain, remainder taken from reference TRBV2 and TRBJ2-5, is EPEVTQTPSHQVTQMGQEVILRCVPISNHLYFYWYRQILGQKVEFLVSFYNNEISEKSEIFDDQFSVERPDGSNFTLKIRSTKLEDSAMYFCASSDFAETQYFGPGTRLLVL.

CDR3 sequence reads: CASSIGGGSNQPQHF. CDR3 DNA: TGTGCCAGTAGTATTGGCGGAGGTAGCAATCAGCCCCAGCATTTT. This chain uses TRBV19 with TRBJ1-5; no reliable D call. The CDR3 has 15 residues. V lost 3 bases to trimming and J lost 0 bases, with 9 bases between them. CDR1 LNHDA and CDR2 SQIVND come from the germline V gene (reference sequence).

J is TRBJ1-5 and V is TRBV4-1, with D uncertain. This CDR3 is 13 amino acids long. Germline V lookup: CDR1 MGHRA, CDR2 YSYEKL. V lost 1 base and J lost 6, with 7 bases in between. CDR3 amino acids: CASSQVESQPQHF. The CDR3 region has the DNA TGCGCCAGCAGCCAAGTCGAGAGTCAGCCCCAGCATTTT.

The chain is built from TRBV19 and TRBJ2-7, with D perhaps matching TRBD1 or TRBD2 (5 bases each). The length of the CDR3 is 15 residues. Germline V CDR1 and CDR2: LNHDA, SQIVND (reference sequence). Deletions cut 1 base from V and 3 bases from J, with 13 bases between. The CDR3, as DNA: TGTGCCAGTAGTATAGTTCCGGGGACGTACTACGAGCAGTACTTC. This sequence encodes CASSIVPGTYYEQYF.